These 31 T cell receptor beta chains were sequenced from one sample in a study of blood T cells in healthy people across ages. It was with a sample-barcoded 5' primer and a J-beta primer mix that a second PCR of about 6 to 12 cycles was run. TCRdb re-analysed the 5' RACE reads in MiXCR, keeping a single row per CDR3 protein. The sample yields approximately 800,000 distinct CDR3 sequences, around 50% seen once. Material: blood. The receptors stem from an elderly man in good health.

The chain joins TRBV20-1 to TRBJ1-2; tentative D call: TRBD1 (5 bases). Germline V CDR1 and CDR2: DFQATT, SNEGSKA (reference sequence). This CDR3 has 13 amino acids. CDR3 DNA sequence: TGCAGCCCGCAGGGTGGCTATCAGCATGGCTACACCTTC. Translating gives CSPQGGYQHGYTF.

This chain connects TRBV9 to TRBJ2-1; TRBD1 aligns across 7 bases. Per the germline V gene, CDR1 is SGDLS and CDR2 is YYNGEE. The ends lost 3 bases at V and 3 bases at J; junction bases unmatched: 12. The CDR3 consists of 17 residues. The CDR3 DNA is TGTGCCAGCAGCGAGAGCCCACAGGGGCTGTTCTACAATGAGCAGTTCTTC. Translated: CASSESPQGLFYNEQFF.

This rearrangement joins TRBV6-2 or TRBV6-3 to TRBJ2-6, with a possible D match to TRBD2 (5 bases). Germline-derived CDR1 and CDR2 are MNHEY and SVGEGT. The CDR3 is 16 residues long. Trimming left V 11 bases short and J 1 base short, with 18 bases between. The CDR3 loop is CAGRGTPVSGANVLTF. The DNA for the CDR3 is TGTGCCGGACGGGGTACTCCGGTTTCTGGGGCCAACGTCCTGACTTTC.

V and J are TRBV20-1 and TRBJ2-3, with D uncertain. Between the trimmed V and J ends, which lost 1 base and 5 bases, there was a span of 7 bases. The CDR3 sequence is 12 residues long. CDR1 is DFQATT and CDR2 is SNEGSKA in the germline V gene (reference sequence). CDR3 sequence reads: CSARVPGDTQYF. In DNA, the CDR3 is TGCAGTGCTAGAGTACCCGGAGATACGCAGTATTTT.

A remark on this clonotype: A read error may explain this, as a much larger clone is one base away. The V gene is TRBV4-3, the J gene TRBJ2-6; D possibly corresponds to TRBD1 (6 bases). There are 15 residues in the CDR3. Germline V lookup: CDR1 LGHNA, CDR2 YSLEER. The CDR3 reads CANSQYRAGANVLTF. Here the CDR3 DNA reads TGCGCCAACAGCCAATACAGGGCTGGGGCCAACGTCCTGACTTTC.

A note on this clonotype: A read error is possible here, since a much larger clone lies one base away. This chain links TRBV7-2 with TRBJ2-7; 7 bases are shared with TRBD2. The CDR3 length is 16 residues. In germline, CDR1 is SGHTA, CDR2 FQGNSA. The V segment lost 5 bases and the J segment 1 base; nucleotides outside the gene matches: 11. The CDR3 DNA reads TGTGCCAGCAGCCCCCAAGTACGAGCGGGATCCTACGAGCAGTACTTC. Its translation: CASSPQVRAGSYEQYF.

This clonotype has more than one count but fewer than ten. This rearrangement joins TRBV9 to TRBJ1-6, with 7 bases fitting TRBD1. V lost 1 base, J lost 8 bases, and 3 bases stayed unmatched. The CDR3 runs to 14 residues. The germline gives CDR1 SGDLS, CDR2 YYNGEE. This CDR3 reads CASSVQGQHSPLHF. For the CDR3, the DNA is TGTGCCAGCAGCGTACAGGGACAGCATTCACCCCTCCACTTT.

There are a few counts of this clonotype. The chain has TRBV29-1 and TRBJ2-3, with D hard to call. The germline CDR1 and CDR2 sequences are SQVTM and ANQGSEA. The CDR3 totals 13 residues. V was trimmed by 4 bases and J by 0 bases, leaving 8 bases between them. The CDR3 here is CSVGVVSTDTQYF. The CDR3 nucleotides are TGCAGCGTTGGGGTAGTAAGCACAGATACGCAGTATTTT.

This clonotype was seen more than once but under ten times. V gene TRBV7-3 combines with J gene TRBJ2-1, with TRBD1 matching 8 bases. The germline V gene has CDR1 SGHTA and CDR2 FQGTGA. Trimming at V came to 5 bases and at J to 9 bases, leaving 15 bases not matched to a gene. This CDR3 is 16 amino acids long. CDR3 sequence reads: CASSPRGGTGSFEQFF. The CDR3 nucleotides are TGTGCCAGCAGCCCAAGAGGGGGGACAGGATCTTTTGAGCAGTTCTTC. Together with reference TRBV7-3 and TRBJ2-1, the CDR3 gives the full variable domain: GAGVSQTPSNKVTEKGKYVELRCDPISGHTALYWYRQSLGQGPEFLIYFQGTGAADDSGLPNDRFFAVRPEGSVSTLKIQRTERGDSAVYLCASSPRGGTGSFEQFFGPGTRLTVL.

This chain connects TRBV27 to TRBJ2-7; TRBD1 is a possible D gene (6 bases). Germline loops: CDR1 MNHEY, CDR2 SMNVEV (reference sequence). V dropped 0 bases and J dropped 0 bases, with 15 bases sitting between them. The CDR3 sequence is 17 residues long. The CDR3 sequence: CASSLSGQGSRSYEQYF. CDR3 sequence (DNA): TGTGCCAGCAGTTTATCGGGTCAGGGGTCCCGCTCCTACGAGCAGTACTTC.

This sequence joins TRBV2 and TRBJ2-1; TRBD2 agrees at 7 bases. V was pared by 3 bases and J by 10 bases, with 3 bases of the junction left unmatched. The length of the CDR3 is 12 residues. From germline, CDR1 is SNHLY and CDR2 FYNNEI. CDR3 DNA sequence: TGTGCCAGCAGTGACCCAGCGGGAGAGCAGTTCTTC. Translating it yields CASSDPAGEQFF.

This clonotype was recorded a few times. V is TRBV7-2 and J is TRBJ2-7; tentatively, D is TRBD1 or TRBD2 (7 bases each). V shed 8 bases and J shed 7 bases, with 21 bases lying between them. The CDR3 runs to 14 residues. Germline CDR1 is SGHTA and CDR2 is FQGNSA. This CDR3 reads CASSQQGGSNEQYF. CDR3 DNA sequence: TGTGCCAGCTCCCAGCAGGGGGGGTCGAATGAGCAGTACTTC.

This clonotype was seen once. J is TRBJ2-1 and V is TRBV5-1; D remains unclear. Germline V gives CDR1 SGHRS, CDR2 YFSETQ. V lost 0 bases and J 5 bases, leaving 15 bases between the germline ends. The CDR3 spans 16 residues. CDR3 in DNA: TGCGCCAGCAGCTTGGGCCGGTCATACTCGGACAATGAGCAGTTCTTC. Amino acid sequence: CASSLGRSYSDNEQFF.

J is TRBJ1-6 and V is TRBV12-3 or TRBV12-4; TRBD1 matches 7 bases. V dropped 6 bases and J dropped 6; count of bases not matched to a gene: 8. This CDR3 has 15 amino acids. The CDR3 nucleotides are TGTGCCAGCAGGCAGGACAGGAGTCTTAATTCACCCCTCCACTTT. The encoded protein is CASRQDRSLNSPLHF.

The genes are TRBV7-3 and TRBJ2-1; D uncertain. V lost 3 bases and J lost 0, with 9 bases in between. The CDR3 has 15 residues. The germline V gene encodes CDR1 SGHTA and CDR2 FQGTGA. CDR3 in amino acids: CASSFDPSSYNEQFF. The CDR3 nucleotides are TGTGCCAGCAGCTTCGACCCCAGCTCCTACAATGAGCAGTTCTTC. Filled out from reference TRBV7-3 and TRBJ2-1, the complete variable domain reads GAGVSQTPSNKVTEKGKYVELRCDPISGHTALYWYRQSLGQGPEFLIYFQGTGAADDSGLPNDRFFAVRPEGSVSTLKIQRTERGDSAVYLCASSFDPSSYNEQFFGPGTRLTVL.

CDR3 protein: CASSPRDSRGETQYF. CDR3 DNA sequence: TGTGCCAGCAGCCCTAGGGACTCTAGGGGGGAGACCCAGTACTTC. The rearrangement joins TRBV7-2 to TRBJ2-5; possibly TRBD1 or TRBD2 for D (6 bases each). The CDR3 sequence is 15 residues long. Trimming cost V 5 bases and J 5 bases, with 18 bases left between them. Looked up from germline, CDR1 is SGHTA and CDR2 is FQGNSA. Variable domain in full (rest from reference TRBV7-2 and TRBJ2-5): GAGVSQSPSNKVTEKGKDVELRCDPISGHTALYWYRQSLGQGLEFLIYFQGNSAPDKSGLPSDRFSAERTGGSVSTLTIQRTQQEDSAVYLCASSPRDSRGETQYFGPGTRLLVL.

The chain combines TRBV28 with TRBJ2-3; 7 bases align to TRBD1. J was trimmed by 0 bases and V by 7 bases; bases with no gene match: 7. The CDR3 loop spans 15 amino acids. Germline CDR1 reads MDHEN; CDR2 reads SYDVKM. For the CDR3, the DNA is TGTGCCAGCAATTGGGACAGTGCTAGCACAGATACGCAGTATTTT. It is translated as CASNWDSASTDTQYF.

Only one count was recorded for this clonotype. The J gene is TRBJ2-2, the V gene TRBV4-3; the D is unclear. CDR3 length: 14 residues. The germline V gene encodes CDR1 LGHNA and CDR2 YSLEER. Trimming stripped 1 base from V and 5 bases from J, with 8 bases between. The CDR3 DNA sequence: TGCGCCAGCAGCCAAGCCCTAGTTACCGGGGAGCTGTTTTTT. It yields the protein CASSQALVTGELFF.

The sample holds a few counts of this clonotype. CDR3 nucleotide sequence: TGCGCCAGCAGCTTGGAGGACAGGGCCACAGATACGCAGTATTTT. Translation: CASSLEDRATDTQYF. V and J are TRBV5-1 and TRBJ2-3, with 8 bases lining up with TRBD1. J was trimmed by 2 bases and V by 0 bases; bases with no gene match: 2. This CDR3 is built from 15 residues. Germline V gene sequence: CDR1 SGHRS, CDR2 YFSETQ.

This clonotype was recorded at least ten times. The chain links TRBV20-1 to TRBJ2-1, with D tentatively TRBD2 (6 bases). Germline CDR1 DFQATT, CDR2 SNEGSKA (reference sequence). Deletions cut 3 bases from V and 4 bases from J, with 10 bases between. The CDR3 has 13 amino acids. CDR3 nucleotide sequence: TGCAGTGCTAGGGGACTTCCTTACAATGAGCAGTTCTTC. Translating it yields CSARGLPYNEQFF.

This clonotype was seen once. The genes are TRBV7-2 and TRBJ1-4, with a possible D match to TRBD1 (5 bases). Germline values: CDR1 SGHTA, CDR2 FQGNSA. This CDR3 comprises 15 residues. V was cut by 1 base and J by 7 bases, with 13 bases left in between. CDR3 nucleotides: TGTGCCAGCAGCTTAGTGGGGGGAGCGGCTGAAAAACTGTTTTTT. Amino acid sequence: CASSLVGGAAEKLFF.

The chain combines TRBV7-2 with TRBJ2-1; TRBD2 is a possible D gene (8 bases). CDR1 and CDR2 (germline): SGHTA, FQGNSA. Trimming stripped 5 bases from V and 6 bases from J, with 17 bases between. CDR3 length equals 15 residues. The CDR3 DNA reads TGTGCCAGCAGCCAGGGGGGACTAGGGGGCAATGAGCAGTTCTTC. Protein sequence: CASSQGGLGGNEQFF.

The chain combines TRBV5-6 with TRBJ2-7; D not certain. Germline V gives CDR1 SGHDT, CDR2 YYEEEE. With 1 base removed from V and 4 bases from J, the gap between germline ends came to 12 bases. This CDR3 comprises 14 residues. CDR3 coding DNA: TGTGCCAGCAGCTTGAGATTATGGGGATACGAGCAGTACTTC. Residues: CASSLRLWGYEQYF.

The chain uses TRBV5-1 and TRBJ1-1; tentative D call: TRBD1 (6 bases). Germline V gives CDR1 SGHRS, CDR2 YFSETQ. V gave up 7 bases and J gave up 5 bases, with 18 bases separating them. The CDR3 has 14 residues. The chain's CDR3 is CASAEGGFLTEAFF. The CDR3 DNA reads TGCGCCAGCGCCGAAGGGGGTTTTTTGACTGAAGCTTTCTTT.

The V call is TRBV9, the J call TRBJ2-1; TRBD1 agrees at 8 bases. The J call may be faulty, since TRBJ2-7 better matches the DNA end. CDR1 is SGDLS and CDR2 is YYNGEE in the germline V gene. This CDR3 has 15 amino acids. CDR3 nucleotide sequence: TGTGCCAGCAGCAAGACAGGGGATGAATACAATGAGCAGTACTTC. Amino acids: CASSKTGDEYNEQYF.

This clonotype has just a few counts. This chain links TRBV7-2 with TRBJ2-7, with a weak D call TRBD2 (6 bases). The germline gives CDR1 SGHTA, CDR2 FQGNSA. V lost 5 bases and J lost 1, with 9 bases in between. The length of the CDR3 is 13 residues. Here the CDR3 reads CASSLDYSYEQYF. The CDR3 bases are TGTGCCAGCAGCCTGGACTATTCCTACGAGCAGTACTTC. The variable domain in full, with the rest retrieved from reference TRBV7-2 and TRBJ2-7, is GAGVSQSPSNKVTEKGKDVELRCDPISGHTALYWYRQSLGQGLEFLIYFQGNSAPDKSGLPSDRFSAERTGGSVSTLTIQRTQQEDSAVYLCASSLDYSYEQYFGPGTRLTVT.

The chain uses TRBV27 and TRBJ2-7; TRBD2 agrees at 8 bases. TRBJ2-1 explains the end of the DNA better; the J call may be wrong. The CDR3 contains 14 residues. The germline gives CDR1 MNHEY, CDR2 SMNVEV (reference sequence). The CDR3 DNA reads TGTGCCAGCAGTGGACTAGCTTCTTTCAATGAGCAGTTCTTC. Translation gives CASSGLASFNEQFF.

This clonotype turned up a few times. CDR3 nucleotide sequence: TGCAGCGTCGTGACAGGGGGCTTTGTTGAGCAGTACTTC. Translated, it gives CSVVTGGFVEQYF. The V gene is TRBV29-1, the J gene TRBJ2-5; 10 bases are a match to TRBD1. Germline V CDR1 and CDR2: SQVTM, ANQGSEA. The J segment lost 11 bases and the V segment lost 6 bases, leaving 12 bases of the junction unmatched. CDR3 length: 13 residues.

The chain combines TRBV5-1 with TRBJ2-3; the D gene is possibly TRBD1 (6 bases). The germline V and J ends were trimmed by 4 bases and 6 bases, with 18 bases remaining between them. Germline-derived CDR1 and CDR2 are SGHRS and YFSETQ. The CDR3 contains 15 residues. CDR3 nucleotides: TGCGCCAGCAGCCTTGATTCGAACAGGGCCGATACGCAGTATTTT. Translated, it gives CASSLDSNRADTQYF.

The chain couples TRBV12-3 or TRBV12-4 to TRBJ2-5, with D maybe TRBD1 (5 bases). Near its end, the DNA agrees better with TRBJ2-7, so the J call may be wrong. This CDR3 has 13 residues. The CDR3 reads CASSLVAGSEQYF. CDR3 in DNA: TGTGCCAGCAGTTTAGTCGCAGGGTCCGAGCAGTACTTC.

This clonotype occurred many times. The chain employs TRBV30 and TRBJ2-7; D is unresolved. Germline CDR1 and CDR2: GTSNPN and SVGIG (reference sequence). V lost 2 bases to trimming and J lost 1 base, with 12 bases between them. CDR3 length equals 14 residues. The CDR3 loop reads CAWSLGQRSYEQYF. As DNA, the CDR3 is TGTGCCTGGAGTCTGGGCCAACGTTCCTACGAGCAGTACTTC.